The 20 T cell receptor beta chains listed next were all sequenced from one sample in a study of T-cell memory formation after mild COVID-19. From the 5' RACE reads, TCRdb called clonotypes with MiXCR, one entry per CDR3 protein. The repertoire holds 120,000 or so distinct CDR3 sequences, with roughly 6% as singletons. Source material: PBMCs or a T cell subset sorted from them (not recorded which). The receptor source for this set is an adult woman who had mild COVID-19 (a few samples of this study predate the infection). Cell type and time point are not known.

This clonotype appeared many times. The chain employs TRBV6-6 and TRBJ1-5; possibly TRBD1 for D (6 bases). Germline V gene data show CDR1 as MNHNY and CDR2 as SVGAGI (reference sequence). The germline V and J ends were trimmed by 4 bases and 3 bases, with 13 bases remaining between them. The CDR3 spans 15 residues. CDR3 bases: TGTGCCAGCAGTTCAGGGGCATGGGTCAATCAGCCCCAGCATTTT. The encoded protein is CASSSGAWVNQPQHF.

There are many counts of this clonotype. The V gene is TRBV20-1, the J gene TRBJ2-7; 8 nucleotides agree with TRBD1. From germline, CDR1 is DFQATT and CDR2 SNEGSKA (reference sequence). The CDR3 has 14 amino acids. V lost 6 bases, J lost 0 bases, and 7 bases stayed unmatched. The CDR3 nucleotides read TGCAGTGCCCCAGGGGGCCTAGGCTCCTACGAGCAGTACTTC. It is translated as CSAPGGLGSYEQYF.

This clonotype was observed many times. This sequence joins TRBV5-1 and TRBJ2-5, with a possible D match to TRBD1 (6 bases). CDR1 SGHRS and CDR2 YFSETQ come from the germline V gene. The CDR3 covers 14 residues. Trimming left V 1 base short and J 5 bases short, with 12 bases between. CDR3 protein: CASSLNGQIETQYF. The CDR3 DNA sequence: TGCGCCAGCAGCTTGAACGGACAGATTGAGACCCAGTACTTC. The whole variable domain, remainder taken from reference TRBV5-1 and TRBJ2-5, is KAGVTQTPRYLIKTRGQQVTLSCSPISGHRSVSWYQQTPGQGLQFLFEYFSETQRNKGNFPGRFSGRQFSNSRSEMNVSTLELGDSALYLCASSLNGQIETQYFGPGTRLLVL.

This rearrangement joins TRBV15 to TRBJ1-1; tentatively, D is TRBD1 (6 bases). Trimming took 0 bases from V and 4 from J, leaving 18 bases between them. CDR1 LNHNV and CDR2 YYDKDF come from the germline V gene (reference sequence). This CDR3 is 17 amino acids long. CDR3 in amino acids: CATSRDWGRMAATEAFF. Here the CDR3 DNA reads TGTGCCACCAGCAGAGATTGGGGGCGGATGGCAGCCACTGAAGCTTTCTTT.

This clonotype was seen at least ten times. The chain uses TRBV5-1 and TRBJ2-1; either TRBD1 or TRBD2 may fit D (5 bases each). The germline V and J ends were trimmed by 3 bases and 8 bases, with 18 bases remaining between them. CDR1 and CDR2 (germline): SGHRS, YFSETQ. This CDR3 comprises 15 residues. The CDR3, as DNA: TGCGCCAGCAGCTCCGGGACCACAGCGATGTATGAGCAGTTCTTC. Translated, it gives CASSSGTTAMYEQFF.

The CDR3 DNA reads TGTGCCAGCAGTGAAATGGGGTACACAGATACGCAGTATTTT. Residues: CASSEMGYTDTQYF. The rearrangement links TRBV6-1 to TRBJ2-3; D unclear. The CDR3 extends over 14 amino acids. The V end was cut by 2 bases, the J end by 2 bases, with 8 bases between. In germline, CDR1 is MNHNS, CDR2 SASEGT.

This clonotype showed up just a few times. The chain carries TRBV3-1 and TRBJ1-1; D is possibly TRBD1 (6 bases). Germline CDR1 LGHDT, CDR2 YNNKEL (reference sequence). The CDR3 totals 15 residues. The ends were cut back, 11 bases at V and 1 base at J, with 20 bases in the middle. This CDR3 reads CAESPPGHSNTEAFF. Written as DNA, the CDR3 is TGTGCCGAGAGCCCACCGGGACATTCGAACACTGAAGCTTTCTTT.

This clonotype was counted at least ten times. DNA of the CDR3: TGCGCCAGCAGCTTGAGAGGGGGACAAGAGACCCAGTACTTC. It translates to CASSLRGGQETQYF. The chain employs TRBV5-1 and TRBJ2-5; D is perhaps TRBD1 (6 bases). Trimming stripped 1 base from V and 2 bases from J, with 9 bases between. The V gene's germline CDR1 is SGHRS and CDR2 YFSETQ. This CDR3 spans 14 amino acids.

This clonotype was recorded many times. At one of its ends the junction is not consistent with the germline gene, which may arise from a read error. This chain connects TRBV7-7 to TRBJ2-7, with 12 bases fitting TRBD2. Germline lookup yields CDR1 SSHAT and CDR2 FNYEAQ (reference sequence). CDR3 length: 17 residues. CDR3 sequence: CASSLAPPTSGGYEQYF. CDR3 nucleotides: TGTGCTAGCAGCTTAGCCCCTCCGACTAGCGGGGGCTACGAGCAGTACTTC.

The V gene is TRBV9, the J gene TRBJ2-5, with 9 bases that match TRBD1. Germline V lookup: CDR1 SGDLS, CDR2 YYNGEE. With 4 bases clipped from V and 3 bases from J, the junction kept 7 bases outside the gene matches. This CDR3 has 15 residues. The DNA of the CDR3 is TGTGCCAGCAGCTCAACCGGGACAGGGAAAGAGACCCAGTACTTC. Translation gives CASSSTGTGKETQYF.

This clonotype has just a few counts. The J gene is TRBJ1-3, the V gene TRBV5-1, with 9 bases fitting TRBD1. The V segment lost 4 bases and the J segment 2 bases; nucleotides outside the gene matches: 4. Per the germline V gene, CDR1 is SGHRS and CDR2 is YFSETQ. The CDR3 runs 15 residues. Here the CDR3 DNA reads TGCGCCAGCAGCGACGGACAGGGGACTGGAAACACCATATATTTT. It translates to CASSDGQGTGNTIYF.

This clonotype was found many times. The CDR3: CASSDGPGLRETQYF. The DNA for the CDR3 is TGTGCCAGCAGCGATGGACCCGGACTTAGGGAGACCCAGTACTTC. The chain carries TRBV9 and TRBJ2-5, with D possibly TRBD2 on 5 matching bases. Trimming left V 3 bases short and J 5 bases short, with 17 bases between. This CDR3 spans 15 amino acids. Germline V gives CDR1 SGDLS, CDR2 YYNGEE.

The chain recombines TRBV4-1 with TRBJ2-2, with D possibly called TRBD1 or TRBD2 (6 bases each). Trimming took 4 bases from V and 3 from J, leaving 15 bases between them. The CDR3 contains 16 residues. Germline V lookup: CDR1 MGHRA, CDR2 YSYEKL. The CDR3 DNA sequence: TGCGCCAGCAGCCGAGGGGGGACGAAACACACCGGGGAGCTGTTTTTT. This gives the protein CASSRGGTKHTGELFF.

V and J are TRBV6-6 and TRBJ1-2; 7 bases agree with TRBD1. CDR3 size: 12 residues. J gave up 7 bases and V 6 bases, and 5 bases lay outside the gene matches. Per the germline V gene, CDR1 is MNHNY and CDR2 is SVGAGI (reference sequence). CDR3 sequence: CASREGAGGYTF. In nucleotides, the CDR3 is TGTGCCAGCAGAGAGGGGGCGGGTGGCTACACCTTC.

The table lists this clonotype with a few counts. The V and J genes are TRBV7-8 and TRBJ2-7; TRBD2 matches 9 bases. V lost 1 base and J lost 4; bases outside the gene matches: 8. Germline CDR1 and CDR2: SGHVS and FQNEAQ. CDR3 length: 16 amino acids. CDR3 loop: CASSLELAGPLYEQYF. In nucleotides, the CDR3 is TGTGCCAGCAGCTTAGAGCTAGCGGGGCCTCTATACGAGCAGTACTTC.

This clonotype has more than one count but fewer than ten. This chain joins TRBV7-2 and TRBJ1-6; D uncertain. This CDR3 is built from 12 residues. The ends were cut back, 0 bases at V and 16 bases at J, with 10 bases in the middle. CDR1 SGHTA and CDR2 FQGNSA come from the germline V gene. CDR3 amino acids: CASSLAGIRLHF. In nucleotides, the CDR3 is TGTGCCAGCAGCTTAGCCGGGATCCGACTCCACTTT.

This clonotype was picked up a small number of times. The gene calls are TRBV12-3 or TRBV12-4 and TRBJ1-2; possibly TRBD1 for D (6 bases). CDR3 length equals 14 residues. Trimming removed 5 bases at V and 7 bases at J, with 17 bases between. CDR3 loop: CASSLFTGRSGYTF. The CDR3 DNA sequence: TGTGCCAGCAGTCTCTTTACAGGGAGAAGTGGCTACACCTTC.

This clonotype was seen a handful of times. The rearrangement uses TRBV19 and TRBJ1-5; 7 bases line up with TRBD1. Germline assignment: CDR1 LNHDA and CDR2 SQIVND (reference sequence). V lost 7 bases to trimming and J lost 0 bases; unmatched junction nucleotides: 12. The CDR3 spans 17 residues. The DNA for the CDR3 is TGTGCCAGTACTCCGGTCACAGGGGTGAGTAGCAATCAGCCCCAGCATTTT. This translates into CASTPVTGVSSNQPQHF.

This clonotype was detected a few times. This chain joins TRBV19 and TRBJ2-7; D is perhaps TRBD2 (6 bases). This CDR3 contains 20 residues. The V gene's germline CDR1 is LNHDA and CDR2 SQIVND (reference sequence). V shed 1 base and J shed 0 bases, with 25 bases lying between them. This CDR3 reads CASSIGYGSPPSVSSYEQYF. The CDR3 DNA reads TGTGCCAGTAGTATAGGATACGGGAGTCCACCGTCCGTCAGCTCCTACGAGCAGTACTTC.

The J gene is TRBJ2-7, the V gene TRBV2, with D perhaps TRBD2 (6 bases). Germline V CDR1 and CDR2: SNHLY, FYNNEI. V was pared by 6 bases and J by 7 bases, with 13 bases between. There are 12 residues in the CDR3. The CDR3 DNA follows: TGTGCCAGCAGACTAGCCGGGGGAGAGCAGTACTTC. This translates into CASRLAGGEQYF.